Sequencing of this TCR beta chain was carried out in a study of shared clonotypes between healthy human individuals. Germline lookup yields CDR1 MDHEN and CDR2 SYDVKM. V gave up 3 bases and J gave up 3 bases, with 15 bases separating them. The CDR3 runs to 16 residues. General study results and limits: When compared with the clonotypes that were shared by all four sorted-subset donors, the non-shared clonotypes turned out to have lower generation probabilities. On the whole, naive subsets had larger estimated richness than memory subsets had.

Selected positively for CCR7 and CD45RO-negative, naive CD8 cells excluded terminally differentiated effector memory CD45RA+ cells. In the study's own analysis: With immunoSEQ giving junction-only sequences and no quality scores, filtering differed. Assay used: immunoSEQ multiplex PCR; TCRdb lists only in-frame clones, some missing. The V and J calls and clone size are taken from that table; D and trimming were inferred from the DNA. The sample carries about 2.1 million clones, 80% to 95% recorded once. Points on this clone: Its antigen remains unknown.

The source material was naive CD8+ T cells from PBMCs. The sequence derives from a man between 18 and 35 years old in good health. Some clones in this sample may be carry-over from other donors' samples. V gene TRBV28 combines with J gene TRBJ1-5; no clear D. CDR3 amino acids: CASSFRYQTLNQPQHF. CDR3 DNA: TGTGCCAGCAGTTTTCGTTACCAGACCCTCAATCAGCCCCAGCATTTT.